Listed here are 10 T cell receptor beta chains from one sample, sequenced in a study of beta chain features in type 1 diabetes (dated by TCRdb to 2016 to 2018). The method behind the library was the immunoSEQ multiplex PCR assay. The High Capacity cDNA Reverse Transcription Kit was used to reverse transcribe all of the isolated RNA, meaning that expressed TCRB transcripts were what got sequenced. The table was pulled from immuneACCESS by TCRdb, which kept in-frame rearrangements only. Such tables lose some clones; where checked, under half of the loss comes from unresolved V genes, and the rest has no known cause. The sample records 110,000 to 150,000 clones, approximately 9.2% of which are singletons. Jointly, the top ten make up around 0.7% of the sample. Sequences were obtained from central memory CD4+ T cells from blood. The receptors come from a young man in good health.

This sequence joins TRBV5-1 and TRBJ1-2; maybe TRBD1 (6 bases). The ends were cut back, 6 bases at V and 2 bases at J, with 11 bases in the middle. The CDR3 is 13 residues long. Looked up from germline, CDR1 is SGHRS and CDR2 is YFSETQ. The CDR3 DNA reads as TGCGCCAGCACAGCTCAGGGGAACTATGGCTACACCTTC. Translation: CASTAQGNYGYTF.

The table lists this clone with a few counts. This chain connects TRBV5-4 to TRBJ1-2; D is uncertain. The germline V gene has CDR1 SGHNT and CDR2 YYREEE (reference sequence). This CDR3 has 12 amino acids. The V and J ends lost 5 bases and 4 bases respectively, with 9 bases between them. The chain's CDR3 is CASSRSGYGYTF. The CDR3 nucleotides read TGTGCCAGCAGTAGGTCGGGCTATGGCTACACCTTC.

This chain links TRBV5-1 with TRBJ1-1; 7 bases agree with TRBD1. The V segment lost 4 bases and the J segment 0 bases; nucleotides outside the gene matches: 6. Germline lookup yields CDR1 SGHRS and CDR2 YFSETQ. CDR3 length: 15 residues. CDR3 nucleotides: TGCGCCAGCAGCAGAACGACAGGGATGAACACTGAAGCTTTCTTT. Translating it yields CASSRTTGMNTEAFF.

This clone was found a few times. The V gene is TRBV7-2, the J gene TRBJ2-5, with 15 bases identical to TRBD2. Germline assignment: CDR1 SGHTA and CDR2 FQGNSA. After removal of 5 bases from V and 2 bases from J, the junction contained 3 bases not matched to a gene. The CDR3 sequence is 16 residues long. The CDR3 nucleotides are TGTGCCAGCAGCCTGGGGACTAGCGGGGGGCAAGAGACCCAGTACTTC. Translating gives CASSLGTSGGQETQYF.

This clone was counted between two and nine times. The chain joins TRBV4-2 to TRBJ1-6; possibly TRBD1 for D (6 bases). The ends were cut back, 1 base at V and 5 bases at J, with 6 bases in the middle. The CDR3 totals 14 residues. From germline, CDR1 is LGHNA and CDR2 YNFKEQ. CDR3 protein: CASSQGQDNSPLHF. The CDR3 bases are TGTGCCAGCAGCCAAGGACAGGATAATTCACCCCTCCACTTT.

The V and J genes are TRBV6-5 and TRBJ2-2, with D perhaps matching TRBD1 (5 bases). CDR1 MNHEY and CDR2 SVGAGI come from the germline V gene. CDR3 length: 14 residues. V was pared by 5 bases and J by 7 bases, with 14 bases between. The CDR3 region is CASSAPQGGGELFF. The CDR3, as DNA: TGTGCCAGCAGTGCCCCCCAGGGCGGCGGGGAGCTGTTTTTT.

The CDR3 loop is CASSFGAGNYEQYF. DNA for the CDR3: TGCGCCAGCAGCTTCGGAGCAGGGAACTACGAGCAGTACTTC. The gene calls are TRBV5-1 and TRBJ2-7, with a weak D call TRBD1 (5 bases). This CDR3 has 14 residues. The V and J ends lost 2 bases and 3 bases respectively, with 12 bases between them. Germline CDR1 and CDR2: SGHRS and YFSETQ.

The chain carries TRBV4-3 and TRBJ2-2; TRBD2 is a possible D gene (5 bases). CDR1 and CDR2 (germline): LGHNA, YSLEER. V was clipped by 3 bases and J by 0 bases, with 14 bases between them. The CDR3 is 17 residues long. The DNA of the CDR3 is TGCGCCAGCAGCCAGAGGCAGGATAGCGCGAACACCGGGGAGCTGTTTTTT. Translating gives CASSQRQDSANTGELFF.

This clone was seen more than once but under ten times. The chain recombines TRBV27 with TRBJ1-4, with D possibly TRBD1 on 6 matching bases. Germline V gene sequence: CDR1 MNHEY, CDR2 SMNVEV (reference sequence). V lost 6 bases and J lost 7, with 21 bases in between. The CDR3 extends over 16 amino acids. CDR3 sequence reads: CASSQMYTGIGEKLFF. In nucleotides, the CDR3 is TGTGCCAGCAGCCAGATGTACACAGGGATCGGTGAAAAACTGTTTTTT.

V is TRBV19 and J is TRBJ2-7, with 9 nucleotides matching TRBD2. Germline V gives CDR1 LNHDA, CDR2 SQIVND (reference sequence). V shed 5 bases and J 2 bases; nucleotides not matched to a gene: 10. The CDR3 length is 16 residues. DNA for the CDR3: TGTGCCAGTAGTGCCCCCAGGAGCGGGGGGACCTACGAGCAGTACTTC. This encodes CASSAPRSGGTYEQYF.